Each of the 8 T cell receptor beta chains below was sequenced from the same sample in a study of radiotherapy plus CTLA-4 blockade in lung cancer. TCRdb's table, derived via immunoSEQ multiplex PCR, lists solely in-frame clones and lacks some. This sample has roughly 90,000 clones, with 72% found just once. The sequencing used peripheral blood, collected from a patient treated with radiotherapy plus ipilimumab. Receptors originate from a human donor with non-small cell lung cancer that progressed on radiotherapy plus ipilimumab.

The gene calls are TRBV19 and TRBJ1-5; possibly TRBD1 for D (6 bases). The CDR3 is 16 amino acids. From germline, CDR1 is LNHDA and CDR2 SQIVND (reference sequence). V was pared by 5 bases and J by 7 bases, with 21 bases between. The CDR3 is CASSLTGLAYGQPQHF. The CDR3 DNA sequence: TGTGCCAGTAGTCTTACAGGGTTGGCCTATGGACAGCCCCAGCATTTT.

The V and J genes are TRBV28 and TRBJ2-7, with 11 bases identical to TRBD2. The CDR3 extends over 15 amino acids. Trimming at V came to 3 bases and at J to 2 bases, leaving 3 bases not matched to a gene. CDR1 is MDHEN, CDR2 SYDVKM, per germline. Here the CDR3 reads CASSLGTSGAYEQYF. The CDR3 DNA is TGTGCCAGCAGTTTGGGGACTAGCGGTGCCTACGAGCAGTACTTC. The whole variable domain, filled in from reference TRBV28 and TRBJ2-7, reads DVKVTQSSRYLVKRTGEKVFLECVQDMDHENMFWYRQDPGLGLRLIYFSYDVKMKEKGDIPEGYSVSREKKERFSLILESASTNQTSMYLCASSLGTSGAYEQYFGPGTRLTVT.

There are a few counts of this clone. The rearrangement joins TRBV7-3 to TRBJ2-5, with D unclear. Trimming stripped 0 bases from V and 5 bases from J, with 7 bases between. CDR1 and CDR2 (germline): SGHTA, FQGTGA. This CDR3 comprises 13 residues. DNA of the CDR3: TGTGCCAGCAGCTTAACGAAGTGGGAGACCCAGTACTTC. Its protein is CASSLTKWETQYF.

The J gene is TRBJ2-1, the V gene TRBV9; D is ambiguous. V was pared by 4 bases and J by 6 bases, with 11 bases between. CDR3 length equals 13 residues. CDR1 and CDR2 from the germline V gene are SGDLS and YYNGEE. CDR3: CASSPPLTNEQFF. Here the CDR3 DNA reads TGTGCCAGCAGCCCTCCTCTCACCAATGAGCAGTTCTTC.

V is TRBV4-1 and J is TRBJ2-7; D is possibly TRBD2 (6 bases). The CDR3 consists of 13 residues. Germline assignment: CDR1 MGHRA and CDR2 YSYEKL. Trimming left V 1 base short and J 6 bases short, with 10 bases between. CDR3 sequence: CASSQARESEQYF. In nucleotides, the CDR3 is TGCGCCAGCAGCCAAGCTCGGGAGAGCGAGCAGTACTTC.

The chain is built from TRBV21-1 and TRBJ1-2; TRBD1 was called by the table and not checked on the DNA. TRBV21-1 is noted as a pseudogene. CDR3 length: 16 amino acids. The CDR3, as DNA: TGTGCCAGCAGCAAAAGGGGGACAGGGGCAAACTATGGCTACACCTTC. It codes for CASSKRGTGANYGYTF.

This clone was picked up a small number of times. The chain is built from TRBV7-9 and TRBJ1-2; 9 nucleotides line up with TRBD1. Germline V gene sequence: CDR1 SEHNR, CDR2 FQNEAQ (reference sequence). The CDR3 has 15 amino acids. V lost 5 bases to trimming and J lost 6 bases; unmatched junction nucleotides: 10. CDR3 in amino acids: CASSPPTWTGDGYTF. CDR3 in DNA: TGTGCCAGCAGCCCACCAACTTGGACAGGGGATGGCTACACCTTC.

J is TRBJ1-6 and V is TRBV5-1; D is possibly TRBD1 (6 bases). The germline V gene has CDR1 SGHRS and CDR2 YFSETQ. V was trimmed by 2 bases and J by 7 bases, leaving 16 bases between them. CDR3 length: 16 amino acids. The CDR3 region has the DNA TGCGCCAGCAGCTTACAGGGTGCGCCTTCCAATTCACCCCTCCACTTT. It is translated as CASSLQGAPSNSPLHF.